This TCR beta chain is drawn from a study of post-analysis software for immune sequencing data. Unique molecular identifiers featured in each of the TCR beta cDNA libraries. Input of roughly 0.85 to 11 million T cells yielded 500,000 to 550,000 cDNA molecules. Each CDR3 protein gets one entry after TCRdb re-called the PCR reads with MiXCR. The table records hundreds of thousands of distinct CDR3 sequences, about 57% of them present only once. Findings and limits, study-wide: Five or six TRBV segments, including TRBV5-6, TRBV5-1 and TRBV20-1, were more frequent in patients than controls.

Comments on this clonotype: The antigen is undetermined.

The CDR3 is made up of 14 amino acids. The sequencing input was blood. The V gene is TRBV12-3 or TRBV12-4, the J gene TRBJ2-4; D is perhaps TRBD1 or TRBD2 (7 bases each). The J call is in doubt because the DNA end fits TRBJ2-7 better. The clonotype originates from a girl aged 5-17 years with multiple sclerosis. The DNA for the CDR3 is TGTGCCAGCACCAGGGGGGGAAGCTCCTACGAGCAGTACTTC. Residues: CASTRGGSSYEQYF.